The 26 T cell receptor beta chains listed next were all sequenced from one sample in a study of CD8 T cells in ankylosing spondylitis. MiXCR, run by TCRdb on the 5' RACE reads, gives a single entry per CDR3 protein. This table has some 130,000 distinct CDR3 sequences, approximately 14% appearing once. Material for sequencing was blood, either unsorted or a sorted T cell fraction (not recorded which). The receptors derive from a female donor with ankylosing spondylitis or in good health (not recorded which).

V is TRBV6-4 and J is TRBJ2-1; 8 bases line up with TRBD2. Germline assignment: CDR1 MRHNA and CDR2 SNTAGT. The CDR3 sequence is 12 residues long. The J segment lost 16 bases and the V segment lost 3 bases, leaving 8 bases of the junction unmatched. In DNA form, the CDR3 reads TGTGCCAGCAGTGAGGATCGGGGGGGGTATTTCTTC. Translated, it gives CASSEDRGGYFF.

This clonotype was found a few times. The J gene is TRBJ1-2, the V gene TRBV11-2; 8 nucleotides align to TRBD1. The germline CDR1 and CDR2 sequences are SGHAT and FQNNGV. This CDR3 is built from 14 residues. Trimming cost V 5 bases and J 2 bases; bases outside gene matches: 4. CDR3 region: CASSVRGLNYGYTF. Here the CDR3 DNA reads TGTGCCAGCAGCGTCAGGGGGCTGAACTATGGCTACACCTTC.

This clonotype was seen more than once but under ten times. V and J are TRBV5-1 and TRBJ1-3, with D possibly TRBD1 on 6 matching bases. With 4 bases removed from V and 0 bases from J, the gap between germline ends came to 17 bases. The V gene's germline CDR1 is SGHRS and CDR2 YFSETQ. This CDR3 is 17 amino acids long. The CDR3 here is CASSRLGLDSSGNTIYF. CDR3 sequence (DNA): TGCGCCAGCAGCCGCCTTGGACTGGACAGCTCTGGAAACACCATATATTTT.

This clonotype appeared a few times. V is TRBV6-5 and J is TRBJ1-3, with no clear D. Germline V gene lookup returns CDR1 MNHEY and CDR2 SVGAGI. V lost 4 bases and J lost 4, with 8 bases in between. CDR3 length: 13 amino acids. The CDR3 sequence is CASSLGIGNTIYF. DNA for the CDR3: TGTGCCAGCAGTTTAGGGATCGGAAACACCATATATTTT.

V gene TRBV7-9 combines with J gene TRBJ1-6, with a weak D call TRBD1 (5 bases). Trimming cost V 3 bases and J 8 bases, with 14 bases left between them. This CDR3 contains 15 residues. Germline CDR1 and CDR2: SEHNR and FQNEAQ (reference sequence). CDR3: CASSLGNGADSPLHF. The CDR3, as DNA: TGTGCCAGCAGCTTGGGGAACGGGGCTGATTCACCCCTCCACTTT. The variable domain in full, with the rest retrieved from reference TRBV7-9 and TRBJ1-6, is DTGVSQNPRHKITKRGQNVTFRCDPISEHNRLYWYRQTLGQGPEFLTYFQNEAQLEKSRLLSDRFSAERPKGSFSTLEIQRTEQGDSAMYLCASSLGNGADSPLHFGNGTRLTVT.

This clonotype has ten or more counts. The genes are TRBV5-1 and TRBJ1-3, with a weak D call TRBD1 (5 bases). Germline CDR1 is SGHRS and CDR2 is YFSETQ. The ends were cut back, 4 bases at V and 8 bases at J, with 19 bases in the middle. The CDR3 sequence is 15 residues long. The CDR3 region is CASSPISGAQDTIYF. Written as DNA, the CDR3 is TGCGCCAGCAGCCCCATTTCCGGGGCACAGGACACCATATATTTT.

Points on this clonotype: This sequence may be a read error, since a much larger clone differs from it by one base. The chain joins TRBV6-2 or TRBV6-3 to TRBJ2-2, with 9 bases that match TRBD2. The CDR3 totals 19 residues. CDR1 and CDR2 from the germline V gene are MNHEY and SVGEGT. The CDR3 DNA is TGTGCCAGCAGTTACTCAAAAAAAACCGGACTAGCGTACACCGGGGGGCTGTTTTTT. This gives the protein CASSYSKKTGLAYTGGLFF.

The chain is built from TRBV12-3 or TRBV12-4 and TRBJ2-4, with TRBD2 identical over 7 bases. The CDR3 contains 15 residues. Trimming cost V 6 bases and J 11 bases; bases outside gene matches: 16. The CDR3 sequence is CASSQILGRVDVQYF. In DNA, the CDR3 is TGTGCCAGCAGCCAGATACTGGGGAGGGTTGACGTTCAGTACTTC.

Many counts were recorded for this clonotype. This chain uses TRBV9 with TRBJ2-2; a weak D match, TRBD2 (6 bases). V lost 4 bases, J lost 2 bases, and 12 bases lay in between. The V gene's germline CDR1 is SGDLS and CDR2 YYNGEE. The CDR3 is made up of 15 amino acids. This CDR3 is CASSPLGGNTGELFF. In DNA, the CDR3 is TGTGCCAGCAGCCCCCTCGGGGGAAACACCGGGGAGCTGTTTTTT.

This clonotype has only a few counts. The J gene is TRBJ1-5, the V gene TRBV6-5, with 7 positions matching TRBD1. Germline CDR1 reads MNHEY; CDR2 reads SVGAGI. The CDR3 is 18 amino acids. V shed 2 bases, J shed 0 bases, and the junction held 10 bases outside the gene matches. The CDR3 is CASSYEGQGGGSNQPQHF. The CDR3 DNA follows: TGTGCCAGCAGTTACGAGGGTCAGGGGGGGGGTAGCAATCAGCCCCAGCATTTT.

This clonotype has a handful of counts. The chain links TRBV7-8 to TRBJ2-1; 9 bases align to TRBD2. This CDR3 has 13 amino acids. The germline CDR1 and CDR2 sequences are SGHVS and FQNEAQ. The V and J ends lost 7 bases and 7 bases, in that order; junction bases with no gene match: 5. CDR3 bases: TGTGCCAGCACCCCGGGACTAGCAAATGAGCAGTTCTTC. Translating it yields CASTPGLANEQFF.

This clonotype was observed a few times. The chain carries TRBV7-9 and TRBJ1-2; the D gene is possibly TRBD1 (6 bases). Germline V gene sequence: CDR1 SEHNR, CDR2 FQNEAQ (reference sequence). V shed 2 bases and J shed 4 bases, with 8 bases lying between them. The CDR3 has 13 amino acids. The CDR3 DNA reads TGTGCCAGCAGCTTACAGGGGATCTATGGCTACACCTTC. Its protein is CASSLQGIYGYTF.

This chain uses TRBV7-9 with TRBJ2-1; D is perhaps TRBD2 (6 bases). V was cut by 0 bases and J by 2 bases, with 11 bases left in between. The CDR3 contains 16 residues. The germline V gene has CDR1 SEHNR and CDR2 FQNEAQ (reference sequence). The CDR3, as DNA: TGTGCCAGCAGCTTAGCTGGGCGGGGAACCTACAATGAGCAGTTCTTC. It codes for CASSLAGRGTYNEQFF. Variable domain in full (rest from reference TRBV7-9 and TRBJ2-1): DTGVSQNPRHKITKRGQNVTFRCDPISEHNRLYWYRQTLGQGPEFLTYFQNEAQLEKSRLLSDRFSAERPKGSFSTLEIQRTEQGDSAMYLCASSLAGRGTYNEQFFGPGTRLTVL.

This clonotype was seen only a few times. The chain joins TRBV18 to TRBJ2-1; 9 nucleotides match TRBD1. The CDR3 spans 16 residues. Per the germline V gene, CDR1 is KGHSH and CDR2 is LQKENI. The V gene end was trimmed by 5 bases and the J gene end by 6 bases; junction bases not matched to a gene: 11. As DNA, the CDR3 is TGTGCCAGCTCATCGGATGGGGACAGGGCGTCCAATGAGCAGTTCTTC. It specifies CASSSDGDRASNEQFF.

Concerning this clonotype: Given a much more abundant clone one base away, this may be a read error. This chain's CDR3 is CSAIGRSYEQYF. For the CDR3, the DNA is TGCAGTGCTATAGGACGGTCCTACGAGCAGTACTTC. The V call is TRBV20-1, the J call TRBJ2-7; D is undetermined. In germline, CDR1 is DFQATT, CDR2 SNEGSKA (reference sequence). V lost 4 bases and J 1 base, leaving 8 bases between the germline ends. This CDR3 comprises 12 residues.

This sequence joins TRBV21-1 and TRBJ2-7; the tabulated D call, TRBD2, remains unverified against the DNA. TRBV21-1 is listed as a pseudogene. This CDR3 is 14 amino acids long. The CDR3 coding sequence is TGTGCCAGCCGACCCGGGACTTCAATCTACGAGCAGTACTTC. Translating it yields CASRPGTSIYEQYF.

Many counts were recorded for this clonotype. This chain links TRBV6-5 with TRBJ2-7; 8 positions agree with TRBD1. There are 14 residues in the CDR3. Germline V CDR1 and CDR2: MNHEY, SVGAGI. Losses at the gene ends were 4 bases for V and 4 bases for J; bases not matched to a gene: 6. The CDR3 bases are TGTGCCAGCAGTTCCCAGGGGGCCGCTTACGAGCAGTACTTC. Encoded protein: CASSSQGAAYEQYF.

This clonotype was seen only a few times. The chain combines TRBV12-3 or TRBV12-4 with TRBJ2-1, with D hard to call. Trimming removed 1 base at V and 6 bases at J, with 13 bases between. The CDR3 loop spans 15 amino acids. This CDR3 is CASSLVGQVFNEQFF. CDR3 DNA: TGTGCCAGCAGTTTAGTTGGGCAGGTTTTCAATGAGCAGTTCTTC.

The chain is built from TRBV7-8 and TRBJ2-2; D may be TRBD1 or TRBD2 (5 bases each). Germline V gene lookup returns CDR1 SGHVS and CDR2 FQNEAQ. Trimming stripped 5 bases from V and 6 bases from J, with 19 bases between. The CDR3 is 16 amino acids. CDR3 sequence: CASSTPVSGTPGELFF. The CDR3 DNA reads as TGTGCCAGCAGCACGCCTGTATCAGGGACCCCCGGGGAGCTGTTTTTT.

The V call is TRBV6-1, the J call TRBJ2-5; no clear D gene. This CDR3 spans 15 amino acids. Germline loops: CDR1 MNHNS, CDR2 SASEGT. V was clipped by 0 bases and J by 1 base, with 9 bases between them. The CDR3 protein is CASSEALYTQETQYF. CDR3 sequence (DNA): TGTGCCAGCAGTGAAGCGCTTTATACCCAAGAGACCCAGTACTTC.

The chain recombines TRBV5-1 with TRBJ1-3, with D possibly matching TRBD1 (5 bases). Trimming took 0 bases from V and 0 from J, leaving 7 bases between them. The CDR3 is 15 residues long. CDR1 and CDR2 from the germline V gene are SGHRS and YFSETQ. CDR3 amino acids: CASSLGGGSGNTIYF. The CDR3, as DNA: TGCGCCAGCAGCTTGGGGGGGGGCTCTGGAAACACCATATATTTT.

The chain uses TRBV5-5 and TRBJ2-1, with 8 bases fitting TRBD2. V trimming: 0 bases; J trimming: 6 bases; junction bases outside the gene matches: 8. Germline V gene lookup returns CDR1 SGHKS and CDR2 YYEKEE (reference sequence). The CDR3 totals 16 residues. The CDR3 bases are TGTGCCAGCAGCTTGGCCTTCGGGAGGGTCCTCAATGAGCAGTTCTTC. It is translated as CASSLAFGRVLNEQFF.

This clonotype showed up many times. The chain carries TRBV20-1 and TRBJ1-5; D uncertain. Germline values: CDR1 DFQATT, CDR2 SNEGSKA (reference sequence). The CDR3 covers 13 residues. V shed 6 bases and J shed 0 bases, with 9 bases lying between them. The CDR3 DNA sequence: TGCAGTGCCCGACCCGATAGCAATCAGCCCCAGCATTTT. Its translation is CSARPDSNQPQHF.

This clonotype was observed at least ten times. This chain connects TRBV5-1 to TRBJ2-3; 7 bases line up with TRBD1. V lost 4 bases to trimming and J lost 3 bases; unmatched junction nucleotides: 11. The CDR3 totals 16 residues. Germline assignment: CDR1 SGHRS and CDR2 YFSETQ. The CDR3 DNA reads as TGCGCCAGCAGCACGAAAACAGGGGTTGGTACAGATACGCAGTATTTT. This codes for CASSTKTGVGTDTQYF.

This clonotype was seen ten or more times. The chain carries TRBV7-2 and TRBJ2-1; D perhaps matches TRBD2 (5 bases). V lost 1 base to trimming and J lost 1 base, with 8 bases between them. This CDR3 is built from 15 residues. Germline CDR1 and CDR2: SGHTA and FQGNSA. CDR3 DNA sequence: TGTGCCAGCAGCTTAGGGAGGAATTCCTACAATGAGCAGTTCTTC. Translating gives CASSLGRNSYNEQFF.

In its sample, this clonotype was seen many times. The chain carries TRBV12-3 or TRBV12-4 and TRBJ2-7, with 7 bases identical to TRBD2. V shed 0 bases, J shed 4 bases, and the junction held 9 bases outside the gene matches. The CDR3 runs to 16 residues. The CDR3 spells CASSLAFSSGFYEQYF. The CDR3 DNA reads TGTGCCAGCAGTTTAGCGTTCTCTAGCGGCTTTTACGAGCAGTACTTC.